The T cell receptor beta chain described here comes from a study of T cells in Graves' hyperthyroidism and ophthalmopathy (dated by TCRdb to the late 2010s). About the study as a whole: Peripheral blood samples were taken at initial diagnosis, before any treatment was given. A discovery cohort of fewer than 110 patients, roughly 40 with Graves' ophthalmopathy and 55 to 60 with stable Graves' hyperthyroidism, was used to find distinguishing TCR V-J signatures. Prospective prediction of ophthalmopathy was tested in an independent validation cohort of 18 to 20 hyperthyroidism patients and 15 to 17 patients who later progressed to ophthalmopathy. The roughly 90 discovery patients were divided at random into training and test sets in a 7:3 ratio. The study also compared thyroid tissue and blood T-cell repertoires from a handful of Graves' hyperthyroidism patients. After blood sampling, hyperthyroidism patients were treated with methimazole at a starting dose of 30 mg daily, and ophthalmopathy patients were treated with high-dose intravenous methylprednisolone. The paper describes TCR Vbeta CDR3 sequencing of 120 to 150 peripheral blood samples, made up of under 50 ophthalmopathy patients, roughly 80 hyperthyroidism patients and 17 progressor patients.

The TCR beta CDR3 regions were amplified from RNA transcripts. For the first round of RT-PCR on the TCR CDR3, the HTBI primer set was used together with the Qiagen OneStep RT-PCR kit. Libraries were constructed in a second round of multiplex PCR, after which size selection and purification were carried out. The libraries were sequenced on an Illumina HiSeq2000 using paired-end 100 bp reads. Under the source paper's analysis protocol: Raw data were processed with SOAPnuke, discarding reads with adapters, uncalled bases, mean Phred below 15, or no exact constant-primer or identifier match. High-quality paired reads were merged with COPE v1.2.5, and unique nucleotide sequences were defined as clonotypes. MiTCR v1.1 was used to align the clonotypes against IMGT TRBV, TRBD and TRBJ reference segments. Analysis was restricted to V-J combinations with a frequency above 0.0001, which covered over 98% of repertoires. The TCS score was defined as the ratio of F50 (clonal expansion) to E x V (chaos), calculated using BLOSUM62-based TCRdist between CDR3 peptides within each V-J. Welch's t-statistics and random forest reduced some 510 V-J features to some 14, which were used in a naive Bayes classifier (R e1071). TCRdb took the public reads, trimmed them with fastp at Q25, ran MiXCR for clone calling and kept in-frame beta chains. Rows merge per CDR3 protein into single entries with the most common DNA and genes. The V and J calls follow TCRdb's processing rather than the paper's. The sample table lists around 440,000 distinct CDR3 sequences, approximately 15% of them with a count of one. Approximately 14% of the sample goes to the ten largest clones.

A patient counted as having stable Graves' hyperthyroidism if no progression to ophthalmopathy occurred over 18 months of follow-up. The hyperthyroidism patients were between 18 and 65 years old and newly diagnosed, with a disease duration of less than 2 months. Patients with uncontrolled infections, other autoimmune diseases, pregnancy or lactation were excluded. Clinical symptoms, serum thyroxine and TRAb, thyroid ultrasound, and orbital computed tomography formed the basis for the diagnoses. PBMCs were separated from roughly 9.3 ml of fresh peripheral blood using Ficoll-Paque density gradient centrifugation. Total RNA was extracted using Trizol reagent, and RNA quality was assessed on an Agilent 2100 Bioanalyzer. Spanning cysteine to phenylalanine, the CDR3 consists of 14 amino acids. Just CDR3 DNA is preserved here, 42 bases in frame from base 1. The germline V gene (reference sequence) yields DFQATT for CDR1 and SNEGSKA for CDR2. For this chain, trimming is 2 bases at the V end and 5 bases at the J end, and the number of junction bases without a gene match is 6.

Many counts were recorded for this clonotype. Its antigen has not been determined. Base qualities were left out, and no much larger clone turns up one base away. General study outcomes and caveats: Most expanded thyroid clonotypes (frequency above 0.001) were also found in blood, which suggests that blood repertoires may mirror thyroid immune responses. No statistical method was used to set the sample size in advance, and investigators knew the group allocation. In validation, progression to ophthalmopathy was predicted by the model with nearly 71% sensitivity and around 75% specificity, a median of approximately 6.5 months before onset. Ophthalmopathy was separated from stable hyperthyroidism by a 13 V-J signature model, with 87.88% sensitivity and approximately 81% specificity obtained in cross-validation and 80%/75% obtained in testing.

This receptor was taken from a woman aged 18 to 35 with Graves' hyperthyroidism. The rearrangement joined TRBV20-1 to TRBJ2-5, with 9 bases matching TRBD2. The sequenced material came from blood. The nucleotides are TGCAGTGCTAGAAAAGCGGGAGGAATGGAGACCCAGTACTTC. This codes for CSARKAGGMETQYF.